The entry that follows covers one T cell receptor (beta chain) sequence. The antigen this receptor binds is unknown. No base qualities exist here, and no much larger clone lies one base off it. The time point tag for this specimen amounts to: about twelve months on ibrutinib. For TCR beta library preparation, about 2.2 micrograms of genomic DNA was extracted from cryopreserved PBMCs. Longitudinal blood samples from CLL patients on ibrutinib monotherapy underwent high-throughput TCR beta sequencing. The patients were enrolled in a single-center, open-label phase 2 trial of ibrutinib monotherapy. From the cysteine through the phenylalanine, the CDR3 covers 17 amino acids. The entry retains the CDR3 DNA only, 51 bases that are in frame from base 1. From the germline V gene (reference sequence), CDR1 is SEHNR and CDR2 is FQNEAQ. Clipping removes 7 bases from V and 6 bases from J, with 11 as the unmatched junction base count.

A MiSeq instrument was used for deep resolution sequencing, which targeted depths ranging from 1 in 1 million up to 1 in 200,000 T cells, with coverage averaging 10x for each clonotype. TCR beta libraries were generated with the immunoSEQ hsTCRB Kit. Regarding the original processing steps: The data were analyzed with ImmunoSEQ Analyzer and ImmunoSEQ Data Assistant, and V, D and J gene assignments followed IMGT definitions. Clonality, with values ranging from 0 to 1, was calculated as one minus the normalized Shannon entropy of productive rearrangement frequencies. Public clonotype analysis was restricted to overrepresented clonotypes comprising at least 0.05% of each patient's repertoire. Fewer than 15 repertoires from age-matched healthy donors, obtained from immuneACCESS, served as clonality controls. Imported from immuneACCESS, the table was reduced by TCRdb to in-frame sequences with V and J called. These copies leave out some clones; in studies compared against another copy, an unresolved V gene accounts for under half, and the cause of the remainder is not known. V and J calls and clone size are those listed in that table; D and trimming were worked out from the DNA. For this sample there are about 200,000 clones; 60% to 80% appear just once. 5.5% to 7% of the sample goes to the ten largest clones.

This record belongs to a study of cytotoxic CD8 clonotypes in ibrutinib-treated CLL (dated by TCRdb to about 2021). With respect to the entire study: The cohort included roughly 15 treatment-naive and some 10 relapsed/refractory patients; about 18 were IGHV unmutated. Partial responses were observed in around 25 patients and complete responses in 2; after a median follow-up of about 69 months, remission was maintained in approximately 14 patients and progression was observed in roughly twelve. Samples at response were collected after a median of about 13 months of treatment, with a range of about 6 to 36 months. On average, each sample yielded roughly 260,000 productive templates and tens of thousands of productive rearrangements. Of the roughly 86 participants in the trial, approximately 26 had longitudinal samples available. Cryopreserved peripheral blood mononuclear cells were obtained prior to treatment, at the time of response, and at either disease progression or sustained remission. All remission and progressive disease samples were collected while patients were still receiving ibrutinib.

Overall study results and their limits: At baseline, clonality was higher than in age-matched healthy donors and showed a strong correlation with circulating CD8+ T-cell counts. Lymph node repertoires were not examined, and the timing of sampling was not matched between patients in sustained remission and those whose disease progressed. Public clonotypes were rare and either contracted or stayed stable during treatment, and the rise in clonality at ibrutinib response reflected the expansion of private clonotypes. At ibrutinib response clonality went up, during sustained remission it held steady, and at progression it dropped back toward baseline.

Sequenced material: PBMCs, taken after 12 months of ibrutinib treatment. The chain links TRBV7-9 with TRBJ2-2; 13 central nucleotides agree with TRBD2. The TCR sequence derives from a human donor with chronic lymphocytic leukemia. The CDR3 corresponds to CASTRTSGSSGSGELFF. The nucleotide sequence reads TGTGCCAGCACCCGGACTAGCGGGAGTTCGGGGTCCGGGGAGCTGTTTTTT.